Detailed here is one T cell receptor beta chain. Its antigen is still unknown. The CDR3 length is 15 residues. Losses at the gene ends were 10 bases for V and 1 base for J; bases not matched to a gene: 10. Germline V gives CDR1 ENHRY, CDR2 SYGVKD. One entry per CDR3 protein results from TCRdb running MiXCR on the reads. The table records about 920,000 distinct CDR3 sequences, around 30% of them present only once. This specimen comes from a study of T cell repertoires in cytomegalovirus infection. For the study at large: In public TCR beta signatures, there were indications of both CMV infection and matching HLA type.

Findings and caveats of the study: It was HLA-C-restricted CMV-specific TCR beta clonotypes that dominated the response ex vivo. CMV carriers with the relevant HLA were identified by cumulative public TCR beta family frequency.

The source material was cultured CD8+ T cells from PBMCs, sampled from culture after CMV antigen stimulation. The source of this sequence is a human donor in good health (CMV status not recorded). Some clones in this sample may be carry-over from other donors' samples. The chain recombines TRBV10-3 with TRBJ1-1, with 9 bases fitting TRBD1. The CDR3 nucleotides are TGTGCCAGCCAAAACAGGGGGCTGGGGAACACTGAAGCTTTCTTT. Translated, it gives CASQNRGLGNTEAFF.